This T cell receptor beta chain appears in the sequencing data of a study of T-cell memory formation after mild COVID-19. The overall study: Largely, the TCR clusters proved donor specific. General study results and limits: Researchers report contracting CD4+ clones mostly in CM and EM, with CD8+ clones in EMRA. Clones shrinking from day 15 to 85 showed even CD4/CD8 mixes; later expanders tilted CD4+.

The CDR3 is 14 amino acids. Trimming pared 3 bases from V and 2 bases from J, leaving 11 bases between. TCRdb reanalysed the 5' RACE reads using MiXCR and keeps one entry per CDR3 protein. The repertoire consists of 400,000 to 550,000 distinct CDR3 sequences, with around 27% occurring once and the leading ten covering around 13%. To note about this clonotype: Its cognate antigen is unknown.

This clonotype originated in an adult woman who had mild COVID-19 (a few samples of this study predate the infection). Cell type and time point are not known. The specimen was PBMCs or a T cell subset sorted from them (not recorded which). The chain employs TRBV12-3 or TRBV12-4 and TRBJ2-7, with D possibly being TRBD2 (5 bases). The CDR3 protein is CASSFLRGPYEQYF. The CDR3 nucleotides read TGTGCCAGCAGTTTTCTTAGAGGGCCCTACGAGCAGTACTTC.